A selection of T cell receptor beta chains follows, all from one sample in a study of CD8 T cells in Susac syndrome. In TCRdb, the immunoSEQ multiplex PCR reads were re-called with MiXCR into one record per CDR3 protein. The table includes 170,000 or so distinct CDR3 sequences, roughly 92% detected once. The sample was CD4+ T cells from PBMCs. The receptors stem from a human donor with multiple sclerosis. Both conserved end residues are part of each CDR3. For some rows the clone size is stated as once, few or many, or as a class when expanded; others skip it.

clone_size j_call v_call cdr3_aa
. TRBJ2-5 TRBV9 CASSVDLAKTQYF
. TRBJ2-7 TRBV27 CASSQHRDTQYEQYF
. TRBJ1-2 TRBV18 CASSQDRDYGYTF
. TRBJ1-6 TRBV6-5 CASSLSVWDSPLHF
. TRBJ2-7 TRBV5-1 CASSLGQGVYEQYF
. TRBJ2-1 TRBV12-3/TRBV12-4 CASSFTQDNNEQFF
. TRBJ1-4 TRBV11-1 CASSFGTPQKLFF
. TRBJ1-5 TRBV6-1 CASSITGVGLNQPQHF
. TRBJ2-7 TRBV27 CASSPGHGSGGAYEQYF
. TRBJ2-1 TRBV20-1 CSASHPGTSSNEQFF
once TRBJ2-1 TRBV24-1 CATSDQRSGGYNEQFF
. TRBJ2-1 TRBV2 CASGPNEQFF
. TRBJ2-7 TRBV3-1 CASSQGTRAGGRYEQYF
. TRBJ1-4 TRBV3-1 CASRKEQDLNEKLFF
. TRBJ2-2 TRBV12-3/TRBV12-4 CASRLTGAHTGELFF
few TRBJ1-2 TRBV12-3/TRBV12-4 CASSLAGGYTF
. TRBJ2-3 TRBV7-2 CASSQLAGGTDTQYF
. TRBJ2-2 TRBV18 CASSIGENTGELFF
. TRBJ1-5 TRBV19 CASNPGHYSNQPQHF
. TRBJ2-7 TRBV27 CASSLSWKTAGEQYF
. TRBJ2-7 TRBV12-3/TRBV12-4 CASSPWAKPYEQYF
. TRBJ2-5 TRBV7-8 CASSSEVVGQTQYF
. TRBJ2-5 TRBV7-7 CASSRRLAGVDETQYF
. TRBJ1-6 TRBV9 CASSDGQGAYNSPLHF
. TRBJ2-3 TRBV5-1 CASSREPDSTDTQYF
. TRBJ1-6 TRBV20-1 CSAHPGGGRDSPLHF
. TRBJ1-1 TRBV5-8 CASIMRDGGTEAFF